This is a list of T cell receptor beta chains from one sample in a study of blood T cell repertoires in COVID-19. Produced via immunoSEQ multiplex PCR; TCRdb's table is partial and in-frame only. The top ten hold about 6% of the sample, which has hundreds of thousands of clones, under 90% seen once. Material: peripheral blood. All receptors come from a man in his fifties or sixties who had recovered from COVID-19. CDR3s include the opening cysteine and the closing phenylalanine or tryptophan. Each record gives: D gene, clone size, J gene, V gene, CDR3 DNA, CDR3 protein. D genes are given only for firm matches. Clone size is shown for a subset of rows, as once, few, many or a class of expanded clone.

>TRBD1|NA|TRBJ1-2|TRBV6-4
TGTGCCAGCAGTGTTGAAGCAGGGGGCGATAACTATGGCTACACCTTC
CASSVEAGGDNYGYTF
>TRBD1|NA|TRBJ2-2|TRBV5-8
TGTGCCAGCAGCGGTGGACAGGGGGCGCCAAGGACCGGGGAGCTGTTTTTT
CASSGGQGAPRTGELFF
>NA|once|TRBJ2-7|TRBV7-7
TGTGCCAGCAGCACCGCCGGGGGTAGCGAGCAGTACTTC
CASSTAGGSEQYF
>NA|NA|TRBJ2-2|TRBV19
TGTGCCAGTAGTATACCTAGTGCCGGGGAGCTGTTTTTT
CASSIPSAGELFF
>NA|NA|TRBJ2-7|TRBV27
TGTGCCAGCAGTTTATGGAGGGGTACGGACGAGCAGTACTTC
CASSLWRGTDEQYF
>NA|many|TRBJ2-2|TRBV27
TGTGCCAGCAGTTTTGGGACTTTCACCGGGGAGCTGTTTTTT
CASSFGTFTGELFF
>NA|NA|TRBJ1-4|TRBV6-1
TGTGCCAGCAGTGAAAGGCCACAGCCGGAAAAACTGTTTTTT
CASSERPQPEKLFF
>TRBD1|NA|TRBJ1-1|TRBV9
TGTGCCAGCAGCCCGGGACAGGGAGGTACTGAAGCTTTCTTT
CASSPGQGGTEAFF
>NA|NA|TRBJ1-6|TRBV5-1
TGCGCCAGCAGCTTGATCGGGCCTCGGGGGAAGTCACCCCTCCACTTT
CASSLIGPRGKSPLHF
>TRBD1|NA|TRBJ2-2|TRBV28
TGTGCCAGCAGTTTACGTCAGGGGGTATATGGCGGGGAGCTGTTTTTT
CASSLRQGVYGGELFF
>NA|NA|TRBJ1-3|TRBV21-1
TGTGCCACCAGGATAGGGGGACAGGGTGGAAACACCATATATTTT
CATRIGGQGGNTIYF
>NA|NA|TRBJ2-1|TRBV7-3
TGTGCCAGCAGCTTGGGACTTAGCTCCTACAATGAGCAGTTCTTC
CASSLGLSSYNEQFF
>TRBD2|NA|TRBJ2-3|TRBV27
TGTGCCAGCAGTACCAAGACTAGCCGAGATACGCAGTATTTT
CASSTKTSRDTQYF
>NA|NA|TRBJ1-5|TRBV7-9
TGTGCCAGCAGCTTAACAGGAGTTCAGCCCCAGCATTTT
CASSLTGVQPQHF
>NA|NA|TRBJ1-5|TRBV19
TGTGCCAGTAGTCAGGGGAACGGCAATCAGCCCCAGCATTTT
CASSQGNGNQPQHF
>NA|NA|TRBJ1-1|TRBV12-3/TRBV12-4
TGTGCCAGCAGTTTAAGAGGGGAGGGTGAAGCTTTCTTT
CASSLRGEGEAFF
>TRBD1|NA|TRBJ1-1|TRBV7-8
TGTGCCAGCAGCTGGGACAGGGGGAACACTGAAGCTTTCTTT
CASSWDRGNTEAFF
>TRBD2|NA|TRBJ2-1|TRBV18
TGTGCCAGCTCACCGTTGACTAGCGGGGGGGCCTCGTACAATGAGCAGTTCTTC
CASSPLTSGGASYNEQFF
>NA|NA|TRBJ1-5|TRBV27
TGTGCCAGCAGTCGGGGAGGACAGCCCCAGCATTTT
CASSRGGQPQHF
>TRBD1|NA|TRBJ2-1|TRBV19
TGTGCCAGTAGTCCCCGGTCCGGGACAGGGAAGAATGAGCAGTTCTTC
CASSPRSGTGKNEQFF
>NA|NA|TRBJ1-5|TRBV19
TGTGCCAGTAGTATTACAGGCAACCAGCCCCAGCATTTT
CASSITGNQPQHF
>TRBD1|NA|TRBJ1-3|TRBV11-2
TGTGCCAGCAGCCGAGGACAGGCAAACACCATATATTTT
CASSRGQANTIYF
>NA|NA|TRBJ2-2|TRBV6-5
TGTGCCAGCAGTTACTCGCGGAACACCGGGGAGCTGTTTTTT
CASSYSRNTGELFF
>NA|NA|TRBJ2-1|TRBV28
TGTGCCAGCAGTACAAGGACTCCTAGCTACAATGAGCAGTTCTTC
CASSTRTPSYNEQFF
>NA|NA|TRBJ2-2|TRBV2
TGTGCCAGCATGGCAGGGGCCGGGGAGCTGTTTTTT
CASMAGAGELFF
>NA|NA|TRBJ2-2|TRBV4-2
TGTGCCAGCAGTCGACAAGGGGCGACCGGGGAGCTGTTTTTT
CASSRQGATGELFF
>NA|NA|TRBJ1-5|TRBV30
TGTGCCTGGAGTAGGGGATATGATCAGCCCCAGCATTTT
CAWSRGYDQPQHF
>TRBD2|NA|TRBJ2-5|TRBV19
TGTGCCACGGCTACCGGGGGACTAGCGGGAAGAGAGACCCAGTACTTC
CATATGGLAGRETQYF
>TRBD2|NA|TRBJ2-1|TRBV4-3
TGCGCCAGCAGCCAAGTCCACACCGGGACTAGAGGGCAGTTCTTC
CASSQVHTGTRGQFF
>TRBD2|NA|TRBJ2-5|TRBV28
TGTGCCAGCAGGACCTCGACTAGCGGGAGAAAAGAGACCCAGTACTTC
CASRTSTSGRKETQYF
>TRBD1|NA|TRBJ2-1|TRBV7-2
TGTGCCAGCAGCTCGGGGACAGGGGGCTACAATGAGCAGTTCTTC
CASSSGTGGYNEQFF
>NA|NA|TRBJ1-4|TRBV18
TGTGCCAGCTCACCACAGGGGCTATCAAATGAAAAACTGTTTTTT
CASSPQGLSNEKLFF
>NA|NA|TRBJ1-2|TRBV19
TGTGCCAGTAGTAAATTTCCGACAACGAACTATGGCTACACCTTC
CASSKFPTTNYGYTF
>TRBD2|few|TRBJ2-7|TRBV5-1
TGCGCCAGCAGCTTGGCTAGCGGATACGAGCAGTACTTC
CASSLASGYEQYF
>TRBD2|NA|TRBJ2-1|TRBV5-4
TGTGCCAGCAGCTTGGCCGGGGGGACTTCGAATGAGCAGTTCTTC
CASSLAGGTSNEQFF
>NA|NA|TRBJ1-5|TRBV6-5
TGTGCCAGCAGATTGGAGACAGGAGGAAATCAGCCCCAGCATTTT
CASRLETGGNQPQHF
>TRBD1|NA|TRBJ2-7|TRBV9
TGTGCCAGCAGCGTTGGGGACAGGGTCAAAACCTACGAGCAGTACTTC
CASSVGDRVKTYEQYF
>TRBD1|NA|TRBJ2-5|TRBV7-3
TGTGCCAGCAGCATGGACAGGGCGCGGACCCAGTACTTC
CASSMDRARTQYF
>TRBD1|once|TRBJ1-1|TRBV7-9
TGTGCCAGCAGTACAGGACCCAGGGGGCCGAGAACTGAAGCTTTCTTT
CASSTGPRGPRTEAFF
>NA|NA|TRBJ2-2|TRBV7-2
TGTGCCAGCAGCTTATCGGGAGTAGTCACCGGGGAGCTGTTTTTT
CASSLSGVVTGELFF
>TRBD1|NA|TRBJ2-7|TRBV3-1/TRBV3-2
TGTGCCAGCAGCCGCCAGGGACAGTCCTACGAGCAGTACTTC
CASSRQGQSYEQYF
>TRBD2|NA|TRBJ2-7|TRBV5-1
TGCGCCAGCAGCATTAGCGGGGGACTCTACGAGCAGTACTTC
CASSISGGLYEQYF
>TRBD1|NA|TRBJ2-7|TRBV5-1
TGCGCCAGCAGCTTGGGTGGGACAGGAGTGGGTGAGCAGTACTTC
CASSLGGTGVGEQYF
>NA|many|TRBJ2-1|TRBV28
TGTGCCAGCAGTTTAACCCCGTCTAGTGTCCTTTACAATGAGCAGTTCTTC
CASSLTPSSVLYNEQFF
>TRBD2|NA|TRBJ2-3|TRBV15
TGTGCCACCAGCAGGGATGGAGCGGGGGGCACAGATACGCAGTATTTT
CATSRDGAGGTDTQYF